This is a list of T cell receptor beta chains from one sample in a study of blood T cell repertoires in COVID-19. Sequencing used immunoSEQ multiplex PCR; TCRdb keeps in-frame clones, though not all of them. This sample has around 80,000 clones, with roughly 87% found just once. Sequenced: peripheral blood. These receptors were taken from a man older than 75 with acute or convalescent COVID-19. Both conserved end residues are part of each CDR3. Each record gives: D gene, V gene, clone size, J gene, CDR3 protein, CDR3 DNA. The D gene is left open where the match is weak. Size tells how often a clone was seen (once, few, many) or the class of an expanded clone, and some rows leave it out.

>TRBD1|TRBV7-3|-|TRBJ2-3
CASSLSGQGGTDTQYF
TGTGCCAGCAGCTTAAGCGGACAGGGAGGCACAGATACGCAGTATTTT
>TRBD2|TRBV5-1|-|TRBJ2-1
CASRTSGGSYNEQFF
TGCGCCAGCAGGACTAGCGGGGGGTCCTACAATGAGCAGTTCTTC
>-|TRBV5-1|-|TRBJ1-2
CASSPRRGYGYTF
TGCGCCAGCAGCCCGCGTCGAGGGTATGGCTACACCTTC
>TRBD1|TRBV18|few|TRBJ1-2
CASSPGQGVGGYTF
TGTGCCAGCTCACCGGGACAGGGGGTCGGTGGCTACACCTTC
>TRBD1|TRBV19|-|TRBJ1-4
CASNQGANEKLFF
TGTGCCAGTAATCAGGGGGCGAATGAAAAACTGTTTTTT
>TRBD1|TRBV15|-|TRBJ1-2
CATSRDLDRKINYGYTF
TGTGCCACCAGCAGAGATTTGGACAGGAAGATTAACTATGGCTACACCTTC
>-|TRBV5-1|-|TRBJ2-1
CASSLTIDNEQFF
TGCGCCAGCAGCTTGACTATTGACAATGAGCAGTTCTTC
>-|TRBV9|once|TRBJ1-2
CASSVGQVEGYTF
TGTGCCAGCAGCGTCGGACAAGTCGAAGGCTACACCTTC
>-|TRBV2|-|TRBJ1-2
CASSPPGQTYGYTF
TGTGCCAGCAGCCCCCCCGGACAGACCTATGGCTACACCTTC
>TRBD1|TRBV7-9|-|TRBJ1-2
CASSLRTGGEGYTF
TGTGCCAGCAGCTTAAGGACAGGGGGCGAAGGCTACACCTTC
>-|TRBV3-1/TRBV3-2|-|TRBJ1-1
CASSQAPPGNTEAFF
TGTGCCAGCAGCCAAGCCCCTCCGGGGAACACTGAAGCTTTCTTT
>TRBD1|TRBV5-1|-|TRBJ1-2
CASSLTVQGLDYGYTF
TGCGCCAGCAGCTTGACGGTACAGGGGTTAGACTATGGCTACACCTTC
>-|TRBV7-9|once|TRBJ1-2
CASSLAGTTSGYTF
TGTGCCAGCAGCTTAGCAGGAACGACAAGTGGCTACACCTTC
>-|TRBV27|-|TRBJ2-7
CASSLEGTASTEQYF
TGTGCCAGCAGTTTGGAGGGGACAGCCTCCACCGAGCAGTACTTC
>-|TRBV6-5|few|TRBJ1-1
CASSYSSGLSNTEAFF
TGTGCCAGCAGTTACTCGTCAGGGTTGTCGAACACTGAAGCTTTCTTT
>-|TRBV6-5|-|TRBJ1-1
CASSYSVFEGAFF
TGTGCCAGCAGTTACTCAGTCTTCGAGGGAGCTTTCTTT
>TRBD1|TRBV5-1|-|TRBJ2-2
CASSSIPGQVLTGTGELFF
TGCGCCAGCAGCTCAATACCGGGACAGGTGTTAACGGGCACCGGGGAGCTGTTTTTT
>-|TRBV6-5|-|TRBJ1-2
CASIQASWSLYGYTF
TGTGCCAGCATCCAAGCTTCATGGAGCCTCTATGGCTACACCTTC
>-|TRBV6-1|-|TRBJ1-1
CASSDLEPEAFF
TGTGCCAGCAGTGATCTCGAGCCTGAAGCTTTCTTT
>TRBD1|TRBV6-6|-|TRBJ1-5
CASIVDRGIGQPQHF
TGTGCCAGCATAGTGGACAGGGGGATAGGTCAGCCCCAGCATTTT
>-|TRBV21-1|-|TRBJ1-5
CASSKAQVSHF
TGTGCCAGCAGCAAAGCTCAGGTTTCGCATTTT
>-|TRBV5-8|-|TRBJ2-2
CASSSGNTGELFF
TGTGCCAGCAGCTCGGGGAACACCGGGGAGCTGTTTTTT
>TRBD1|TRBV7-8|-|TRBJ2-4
CASSASGTGRNIQYF
TGTGCCAGCAGCGCATCAGGGACAGGGAGAAACATTCAGTACTTC
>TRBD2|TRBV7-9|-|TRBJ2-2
CASSPPSGGAIGELFF
TGTGCCAGCAGCCCGCCCAGCGGGGGGGCAATCGGGGAGCTGTTTTTT
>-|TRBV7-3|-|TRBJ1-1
CASSPYQGGDTEAFF
TGTGCCAGCAGCCCGTACCAGGGAGGTGACACTGAAGCTTTCTTT
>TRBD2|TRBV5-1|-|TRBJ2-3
CASSREGGSSDTQYF
TGCGCCAGCAGCCGGGAGGGGGGGAGCTCGGATACGCAGTATTTT
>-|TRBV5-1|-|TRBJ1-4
CASSLGGGQGPSTNEKLFF
TGCGCCAGCAGCTTGGGGGGCGGACAAGGCCCTTCAACTAATGAAAAACTGTTTTTT
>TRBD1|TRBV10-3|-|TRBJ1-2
CAISRDSGLGYGYTF
TGTGCCATCAGCCGGGACAGCGGCTTGGGCTATGGCTACACCTTC
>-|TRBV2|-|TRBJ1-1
CASSPLGGAATEAFF
TGTGCCAGCAGTCCCCTGGGGGGGGCTGCCACTGAAGCTTTCTTT
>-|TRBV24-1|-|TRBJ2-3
CATSDSRQSLSTQYF
TGTGCCACCAGTGATTCTAGGCAATCGTTGAGTACGCAGTATTTT
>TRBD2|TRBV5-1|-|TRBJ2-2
CASSLTSESNTGELFF
TGCGCCAGCAGCTTGACTAGCGAGTCGAACACCGGGGAGCTGTTTTTT
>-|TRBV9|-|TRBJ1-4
CASSVTGNEKLFF
TGTGCCAGCAGCGTTACGGGGAATGAAAAACTGTTTTTT
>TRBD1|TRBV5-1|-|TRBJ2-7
CASSLAQGAGEQYF
TGCGCCAGCAGCTTGGCGCAGGGGGCAGGGGAGCAGTACTTC
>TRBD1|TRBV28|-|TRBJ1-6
CASSLASGQGTLSSPLHF
TGTGCCAGCAGTTTGGCCTCCGGACAGGGAACTCTATCTTCACCCCTCCACTTT
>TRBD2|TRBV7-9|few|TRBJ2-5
CASSSTDWRGETQYF
TGTGCCAGCAGCTCCACGGACTGGCGGGGGGAGACCCAGTACTTC
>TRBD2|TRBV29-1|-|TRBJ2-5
CSVRTSGSETQYF
TGCAGCGTTCGAACTAGCGGATCAGAGACCCAGTACTTC
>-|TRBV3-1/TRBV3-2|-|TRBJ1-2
CASSLDSAGYGYTF
TGTGCCAGCAGCCTTGACAGTGCCGGCTATGGCTACACCTTC
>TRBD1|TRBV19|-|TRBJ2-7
CASKRDRGQYEQYF
TGTGCCAGTAAGAGGGACAGGGGGCAGTACGAGCAGTACTTC
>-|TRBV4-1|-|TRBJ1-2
CASSPSKGVLTSAGYTF
TGCGCCAGCAGCCCGTCCAAGGGGGTCTTAACATCGGCTGGCTACACCTTC
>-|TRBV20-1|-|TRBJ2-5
CSASIWRAGFQETQYF
TGCAGTGCTAGTATCTGGCGGGCGGGATTCCAAGAGACCCAGTACTTC
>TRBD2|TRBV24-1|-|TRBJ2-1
CATSTSGPYNEQFF
TGTGCCACCAGCACTAGCGGGCCTTACAATGAGCAGTTCTTC
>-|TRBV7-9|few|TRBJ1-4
CAGDRLGEKLFF
TGTGCCGGCGACAGGCTGGGTGAAAAACTGTTTTTT
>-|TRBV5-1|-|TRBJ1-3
CASSLAESRQTIYF
TGCGCCAGCAGCTTGGCGGAGAGTCGTCAGACCATATATTTT
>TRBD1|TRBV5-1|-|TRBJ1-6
CASSSKGQDSPLHF
TGCGCCAGCAGCTCTAAGGGACAGGATTCACCCCTCCACTTT
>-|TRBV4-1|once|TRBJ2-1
CASSQGGAGSYNEQFF
TGCGCCAGCAGCCAAGGAGGCGCCGGCTCCTACAATGAGCAGTTCTTC
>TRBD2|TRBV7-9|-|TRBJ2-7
CASSSLAGRSYEQYF
TGTGCCAGCAGCTCTTTAGCGGGGAGGTCCTACGAGCAGTACTTC
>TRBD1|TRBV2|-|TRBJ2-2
CASSGGQGRTGELFF
TGTGCCAGCAGTGGAGGACAGGGGCGCACCGGGGAGCTGTTTTTT
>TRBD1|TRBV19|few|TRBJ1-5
CASTGTGGQPQHF
TGTGCCAGTACCGGGACAGGGGGCCAGCCCCAGCATTTT
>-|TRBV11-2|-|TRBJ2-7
CASSPRGSEQYF
TGTGCCAGCAGCCCCAGGGGATCCGAGCAGTACTTC
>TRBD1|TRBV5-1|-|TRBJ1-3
CASSLGQGASGNTIYF
TGCGCCAGCAGCTTGGGACAGGGGGCATCTGGAAACACCATATATTTT
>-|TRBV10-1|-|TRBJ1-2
CASSEDRNYGYTF
TGCGCCAGCAGTGAGGACAGAAACTATGGCTACACCTTC
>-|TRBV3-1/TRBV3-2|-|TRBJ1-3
CASSPSSGRVDTIYF
TGTGCCAGCAGCCCATCCTCAGGGAGGGTAGACACCATATATTTT
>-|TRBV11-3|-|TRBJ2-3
CASSFGQTTDTQYF
TGTGCCAGCAGCTTTGGGCAGACCACAGATACGCAGTATTTT